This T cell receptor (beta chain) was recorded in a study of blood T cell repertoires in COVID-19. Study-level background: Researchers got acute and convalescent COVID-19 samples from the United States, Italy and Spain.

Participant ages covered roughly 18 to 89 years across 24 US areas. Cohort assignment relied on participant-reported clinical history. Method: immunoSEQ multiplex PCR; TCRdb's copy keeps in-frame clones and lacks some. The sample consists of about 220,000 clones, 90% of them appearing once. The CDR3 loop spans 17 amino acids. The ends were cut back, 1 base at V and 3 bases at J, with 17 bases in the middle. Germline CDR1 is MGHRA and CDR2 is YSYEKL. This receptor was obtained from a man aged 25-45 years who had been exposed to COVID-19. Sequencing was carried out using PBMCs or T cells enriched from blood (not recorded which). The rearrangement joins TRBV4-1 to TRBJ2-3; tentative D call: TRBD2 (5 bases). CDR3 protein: CASSQGEVLGNTDTQYF. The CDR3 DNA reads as TGCGCCAGCAGCCAAGGAGAAGTACTAGGGAATACAGATACGCAGTATTTT.